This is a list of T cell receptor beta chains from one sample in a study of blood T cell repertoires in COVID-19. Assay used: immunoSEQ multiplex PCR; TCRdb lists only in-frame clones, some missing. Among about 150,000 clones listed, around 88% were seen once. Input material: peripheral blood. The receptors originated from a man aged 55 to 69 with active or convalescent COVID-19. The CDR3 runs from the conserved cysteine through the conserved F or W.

cdr3_aa: CASSWDSPGWTQYF
v_call: TRBV9
j_call: TRBJ2-5

cdr3_aa: CASTSPGGHQETQYF
v_call: TRBV5-4
j_call: TRBJ2-5

cdr3_aa: CASSFTGDPNYGYTF
v_call: TRBV7-9
j_call: TRBJ1-2

cdr3_aa: CSVGIPGSETQYF
v_call: TRBV29-1
j_call: TRBJ2-5

cdr3_aa: CASSGTSGTSTDTQYF
v_call: TRBV28
j_call: TRBJ2-3

cdr3_aa: CSFGQGNEQYF
v_call: TRBV29-1
j_call: TRBJ2-7

cdr3_aa: CASSRRTGGLTGELFF
v_call: TRBV5-1
j_call: TRBJ2-2

cdr3_aa: CATSDSGTGSTGELFF
v_call: TRBV24-1
j_call: TRBJ2-2

cdr3_aa: CASSPQGFYNSPLHF
v_call: TRBV9
j_call: TRBJ1-6

cdr3_aa: CAISEPRGGQETQYF
v_call: TRBV10-3
j_call: TRBJ2-5

cdr3_aa: CASTPRQRNTEAFF
v_call: TRBV2
j_call: TRBJ1-1